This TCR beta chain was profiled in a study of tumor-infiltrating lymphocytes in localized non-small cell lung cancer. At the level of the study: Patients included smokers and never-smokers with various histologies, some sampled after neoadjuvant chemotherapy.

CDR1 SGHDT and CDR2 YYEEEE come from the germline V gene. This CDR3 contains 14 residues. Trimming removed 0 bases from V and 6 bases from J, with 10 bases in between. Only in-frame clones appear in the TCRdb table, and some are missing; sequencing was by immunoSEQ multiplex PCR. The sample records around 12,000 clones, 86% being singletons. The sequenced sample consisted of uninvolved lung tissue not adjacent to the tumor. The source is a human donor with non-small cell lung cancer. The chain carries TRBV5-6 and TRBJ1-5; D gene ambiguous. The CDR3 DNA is TGTGCCAGCAGCTTGGGGGGAGGCGGTCAGCCCCAGCATTTT. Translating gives CASSLGGGGQPQHF.